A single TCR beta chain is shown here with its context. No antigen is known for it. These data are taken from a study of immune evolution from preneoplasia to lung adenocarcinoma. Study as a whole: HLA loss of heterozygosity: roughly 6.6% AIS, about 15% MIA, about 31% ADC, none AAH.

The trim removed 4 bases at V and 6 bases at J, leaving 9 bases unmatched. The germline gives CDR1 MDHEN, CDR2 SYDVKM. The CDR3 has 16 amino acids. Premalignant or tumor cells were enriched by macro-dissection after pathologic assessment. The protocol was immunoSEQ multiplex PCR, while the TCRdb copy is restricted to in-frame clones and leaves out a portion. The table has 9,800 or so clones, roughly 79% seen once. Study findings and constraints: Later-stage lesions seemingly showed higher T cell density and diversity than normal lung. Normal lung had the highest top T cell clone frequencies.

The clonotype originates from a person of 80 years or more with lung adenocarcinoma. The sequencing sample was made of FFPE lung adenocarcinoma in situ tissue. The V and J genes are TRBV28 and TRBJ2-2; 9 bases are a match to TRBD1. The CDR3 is CASSYTGGGSAGELFF. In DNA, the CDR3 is TGTGCCAGCAGTTATACAGGGGGCGGTTCAGCCGGGGAGCTGTTTTTT.